The rows below give T cell receptor beta chains drawn from one sample of a study of T cell responses to AZD1222 COVID-19 vaccine. Clones were read by immunoSEQ multiplex PCR, and TCRdb kept only the in-frame ones, dropping some. This sample has about 170,000 clones, with 85% to 95% found just once. The material sequenced was peripheral blood, taken on day 0 of AZD1222 vaccination. Every receptor here comes from an adult in good health. The CDR3 runs from the conserved cysteine through the conserved F or W. A D gene is named only where the DNA matches it firmly. The size of a clone is reported for some rows only, either as once, few or many, or as a class for expanded clones.

J	size	V	D	length	CDR3	DNA
TRBJ2-3	NA	TRBV19	NA	12	CASSLRQDTQYF	TGTGCCAGTAGCCTGAGACAGGATACGCAGTATTTT
TRBJ2-1	NA	TRBV11-2	TRBD1	15	CASSFHRDRGNEQFF	TGTGCCAGCAGCTTTCATAGGGACAGGGGCAATGAGCAGTTCTTC
TRBJ2-5	NA	TRBV19	NA	13	CASSIGDRETQYF	TGTGCCAGTAGTATAGGGGATAGAGAGACCCAGTACTTC
TRBJ2-1	NA	TRBV10-2	TRBD2	17	CASHPRASGRADNEQFF	TGCGCCAGCCACCCGAGGGCTAGCGGGAGGGCCGACAATGAGCAGTTCTTC
TRBJ2-7	NA	TRBV5-1	TRBD2	14	CASSWTSTTYEQYF	TGCGCCAGCAGCTGGACTAGCACAACCTACGAGCAGTACTTC
TRBJ1-1	NA	TRBV15	NA	13	CATSRGGTLEAFF	TGTGCCACCAGCAGAGGTGGGACACTCGAAGCTTTCTTT
TRBJ1-2	few	TRBV4-2	NA	15	CASSQLDSDVFSYTF	TGTGCCAGCAGCCAACTAGACAGTGATGTTTTTAGCTACACCTTC
TRBJ1-2	NA	TRBV19	NA	13	CASSPMTAYGYTF	TGTGCCAGTAGTCCGATGACAGCCTATGGCTACACCTTC
TRBJ1-2	NA	TRBV6-1	NA	13	CASSESIRHGYTF	TGTGCCAGCAGTGAATCGATACGACATGGCTACACCTTC
TRBJ1-1	NA	TRBV6-4	TRBD1	13	CASSVTGNTEAFF	TGTGCCAGCAGTGTGACAGGGAATACTGAAGCTTTCTTT
TRBJ1-3	NA	TRBV10-1	TRBD1	15	CASSTDRGRGNTIYF	TGCGCCAGCAGTACAGACAGGGGCCGTGGAAACACCATATATTTT